This T cell receptor beta chain came from a study of cytomegalovirus exposure and HLA in healthy donors (dated by TCRdb to between 2016 and 2019). For the study in its entirety: According to a later analysis, the 120 or so validation repertoires were produced on the same platform as the roughly 600 repertoires of the first cohort. The study was designed to test whether signatures of past pathogen exposure could be identified by cataloging public T cell receptors. Besides the first cohort of approximately 710 subjects, a separate validation cohort made up of 120 different subjects was used. High-throughput TCR immunosequencing, statistical association of individual TCRs with disease status, and machine learning were combined to predict cytomegalovirus infection status.

CDR1 and CDR2 (MNHNS, SASEGT) derive from the germline V gene. There are 13 amino acids in the CDR3, from cysteine to phenylalanine inclusive. Kept here is only the CDR3 DNA, which spans 39 bases and is read in frame from base 1. Relative to germline, V is 6 bases shorter and J is 0 bases shorter, with 6 bases between their ends. The research as a whole found: The authors suggested that the approach could potentially be extended to other disease states and immunological phenotypes. All 120 or so repertoires were used to score co-occurrence in the validation cohort in a later analysis, because that analysis had no HLA typing for the cohort. In the study, 150 to 200 TCR beta chains were listed as associated with cytomegalovirus. The classifier was reported to diagnose cytomegalovirus status with high specificity and sensitivity in both the original and validation cohorts. A later analysis found that TCRs clustered in the first cohort also tended to co-occur in the 130 or so validation repertoires, with 90% to 95% of cluster scores above 0. Three of the identified cytomegalovirus-associated TCR beta chains were confirmed in vitro to be specific for cytomegalovirus antigens. While some public TCRs were present in many individuals, most TCR sequences turned up only very rarely across donors.

Donors formed part of the validation cohort, which comprised about 120 subjects and was distinct from the first cohort of under 850 subjects. Concerning this clone itself: Its specific antigen is unknown. Qualities for individual bases were not recorded, and no much larger clone is one base off.

The library was obtained by the immunoSEQ multiplex PCR assay. The authors' analysis ran thus. To diagnose cytomegalovirus status from the catalog of TCR beta chain sequences, a statistical classification framework was built. TCRdb took this table from immuneACCESS and kept in-frame rearrangements with V and J called. Such tables lack part of the clones; where checked against another copy, unresolved V genes explain under half of the gap, and the rest is unexplained. That table furnishes V, J and clone size, whereas the DNA furnished D and trimming. Within this sample are roughly 260,000 clones, with roughly 89% of them counted one time only. 0.3% to 0.4% of the sample comes from the top ten.

Recombination linked TRBV6-1 to TRBJ1-5, with no reliable assignment of the D segment. Sequenced: PBMCs. This TCR was sampled from a woman between 18 and 30 years old in good health and CMV-seronegative. The CDR3 here reads CASSYYSNQPQHF. The nucleotides read TGTGCCAGCAGCTACTATAGCAATCAGCCCCAGCATTTT.